This paragraph covers one TCR beta chain sequence. Assay: immunoSEQ multiplex PCR; the TCRdb copy retains only in-frame clones and omits some. The table includes 70,000 or so clones, around 92% detected once. The data were obtained in a study of technical replicates of blood from a handful of donors. The CDR3 contains 13 residues. Germline V gene sequence: CDR1 SQVTM, CDR2 ANQGSEA. Losses at the gene ends were 4 bases for V and 4 bases for J; bases not matched to a gene: 6. This clonotype originated in a human donor in good health. Some clones in this sample may be carry-over from other donors' samples. The sample comprised T cells isolated from PBMCs. This chain joins TRBV29-1 and TRBJ1-2; 7 bases agree with TRBD1. CDR3 residues: CSVVGGQSYGYTF. CDR3 bases: TGCAGCGTTGTAGGGGGACAGTCCTATGGCTACACCTTC.